This TCR beta chain was found in a study of blood T cell repertoires in COVID-19. As handled by the study authors: The authors estimated nucleated cell counts from reference gene primer amplification. Measured with immunoSEQ multiplex PCR; TCRdb has only the in-frame clones, and not every one. For V, J and clone size, that table is used; D and trimming come from the DNA. The data hold about 120,000 clones, with approximately 87% observed a single time. Germline assignment: CDR1 KGHSH and CDR2 LQKENI. The CDR3 totals 15 residues. The V gene lost 2 bases and the J gene lost 1 base, with 11 bases spanning the gap.

V is TRBV18 and J is TRBJ2-5; tentatively, D is TRBD2 (6 bases). The sequencing sample was made of peripheral blood. The receptor was derived from a woman aged 50 to 60 with acute or convalescent COVID-19. CDR3 sequence (DNA): TGTGCCAGCTCACCATTAACCGGGGGCCAAGAGACCCAGTACTTC. Translation: CASSPLTGGQETQYF.